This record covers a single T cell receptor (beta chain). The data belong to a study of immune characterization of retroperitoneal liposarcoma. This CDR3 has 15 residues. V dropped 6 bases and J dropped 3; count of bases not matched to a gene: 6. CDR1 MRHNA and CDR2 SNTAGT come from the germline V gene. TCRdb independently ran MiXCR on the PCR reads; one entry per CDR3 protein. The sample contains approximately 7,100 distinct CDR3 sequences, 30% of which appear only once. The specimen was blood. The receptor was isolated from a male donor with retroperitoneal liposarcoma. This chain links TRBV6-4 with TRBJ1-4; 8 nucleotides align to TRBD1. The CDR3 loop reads CASSQGTGPNEKLFF. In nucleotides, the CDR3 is TGTGCCAGCAGCCAGGGGACAGGCCCTAATGAAAAACTGTTTTTT.